Presented here are 7 T cell receptor beta chains from one specimen sequenced in a study of cytomegalovirus exposure and HLA in healthy donors. Profiled with immunoSEQ multiplex PCR; TCRdb holds only in-frame clones, not every one. The sample consists of roughly 140,000 clones, 85% to 90% of them appearing once. Sequenced sample: PBMCs. The receptor source for this set is a woman under 30 in good health and CMV-seropositive.

This clone occurred many times. This chain uses TRBV6-4 with TRBJ2-7; TRBD2 agrees at 11 bases. CDR1 is MRHNA and CDR2 is SNTAGT in the germline V gene. There are 15 residues in the CDR3. V gave up 3 bases and J gave up 5 bases; unmatched junction bases: 6. The DNA of the CDR3 is TGTGCCAGCAGTGAATTAGCGGGAGGGGCCCACGAGCAGTACTTC. Its protein product is CASSELAGGAHEQYF.

The V gene is TRBV10-2, the J gene TRBJ2-1; the D gene is possibly TRBD2 (6 bases). This CDR3 contains 14 residues. Germline CDR1 WSHSY, CDR2 SAAADI. The germline V and J ends were trimmed by 2 bases and 6 bases, with 11 bases remaining between them. The CDR3 loop reads CASSERGILNEQFF. DNA of the CDR3: TGCGCCAGCAGTGAGCGGGGGATCCTCAATGAGCAGTTCTTC.

This rearrangement joins TRBV15 to TRBJ1-2, with 8 bases matching TRBD1. Looked up from germline, CDR1 is LNHNV and CDR2 is YYDKDF (reference sequence). The CDR3 runs 16 residues. V lost 0 bases and J lost 5; bases outside the gene matches: 8. The CDR3 sequence: CATSRDPDRGEYGYTF. DNA of the CDR3: TGTGCCACCAGCAGAGATCCCGACAGGGGAGAATATGGCTACACCTTC.

The chain uses TRBV19 and TRBJ2-3, with D perhaps TRBD2 (6 bases). The CDR3 is 15 residues long. Germline V lookup: CDR1 LNHDA, CDR2 SQIVND (reference sequence). V lost 1 base and J 4 bases, leaving 12 bases between the germline ends. CDR3 bases: TGTGCCAGTAGTATAGGAGTGACTAGTCCAGATACGCAGTATTTT. Protein sequence: CASSIGVTSPDTQYF.

The rearrangement joins TRBV6-1 to TRBJ1-5; D is uncertain. CDR1 and CDR2 (germline): MNHNS, SASEGT. This CDR3 region has 14 residues. V was cut by 3 bases and J by 1 base, with 7 bases left in between. The chain's CDR3 is CASSDRISNQPQHF. CDR3 nucleotide sequence: TGTGCCAGCAGTGACAGGATAAGCAATCAGCCCCAGCATTTT.

This chain connects TRBV19 to TRBJ1-2; TRBD1 matches at 8 bases. Germline CDR1 is LNHDA and CDR2 is SQIVND (reference sequence). The CDR3 has 16 residues. The junction had 6 bases not matched to a gene; V was cut back by 3 bases and J by 0 bases. CDR3: CASSIPTGGANYGYTF. As DNA, the CDR3 is TGTGCCAGTAGTATTCCTACAGGGGGAGCTAACTATGGCTACACCTTC. Filled out from reference TRBV19 and TRBJ1-2, the complete variable domain reads DGGITQSPKYLFRKEGQNVTLSCEQNLNHDAMYWYRQDPGQGLRLIYYSQIVNDFQKGDIAEGYSVSREKKESFPLTVTSAQKNPTAFYLCASSIPTGGANYGYTFGSGTRLTVV.

The chain has TRBV7-8 and TRBJ2-5; 9 bases fit TRBD2. V lost 0 bases to trimming and J lost 4 bases; unmatched junction nucleotides: 3. There are 15 residues in the CDR3. Germline V gene lookup returns CDR1 SGHVS and CDR2 FQNEAQ. DNA for the CDR3: TGTGCCAGCAGCTTAGCGGTACTAGCGGGAGAGACCCAGTACTTC. Protein sequence: CASSLAVLAGETQYF.